This entry lists 29 T cell receptor beta chains sequenced from one sample in a study of tissue T cells after allogeneic stem cell transplantation. Time point: mouse harvest day 7 after allogeneic transplant. Mouse grafts combined 10^7 T-cell-depleted bone marrow cells with 10^6 splenic CD5+ T cells. Profiling relied on immunoSEQ multiplex PCR, and the TCRdb table lists in-frame clones only, not all of them. The table shows 9,000 to 13,000 clones, with approximately 38% occurring only once. Material: skin. Source of these receptors: a female BALB/c mouse given C57BL/6 T cells with graft-versus-host disease after an allogeneic hematopoietic cell transplant.

This clone is classed as medium-sized. Genes and germline are mouse. The sequence runs out 1 residue before the end of the CDR3; the remainder is reconstructed from the germline J gene. This chain uses TRBV1 with TRBJ1-3; D gene uncertain. The CDR3 extends over 14 amino acids. The V end was cut by 1 base, the J end by 0 bases, with 4 bases between. Germline V gene sequence: CDR1 NSQYPW, CDR2 LRSPGD (reference sequence). The CDR3 sequence: CTCSAAISGNTLYF. The sequenced part of the CDR3 DNA is TGCACCTGCAGTGCAGCCATTTCTGGAAATACGCTCTAT. Filled out from reference TRBV1 and TRBJ1-3, the complete variable domain reads VTLLEQNPRWRLVPRGQAVNLRCILKNSQYPWMSWYQQDLQKQLQWLFTLRSPGDKEVKSLPGADYLATRVTDTELRLQVANMSQGRTLYCTCSAAISGNTLYFGEGSRLIVV.

By frequency in the sample, this clone is medium-sized (0.01 to 0.1%). The genes and germline here are from mouse. The read ends 1 residue shy of where the CDR3 ends; the end is completed using the germline J gene. The rearrangement links TRBV26 to TRBJ2-7; the D is unclear. The CDR3 is 13 amino acids. The germline CDR1 and CDR2 sequences are KGHPV and FQNQEV (reference sequence). Trimming stripped 3 bases from V and 0 bases from J, with 6 bases between. The CDR3 loop reads CASSLHSSYEQYF. The sequenced part of the CDR3 DNA is TGTGCCAGCAGTCTACACAGCTCCTATGAACAGTAC. Full variable domain (outside the CDR3, taken from reference TRBV26 and TRBJ2-7): NSKVIQTPRYLVKGQGQKAKMRCIPEKGHPVVFWYQQNKNNEFKFLINFQNQEVLQQIDMTEKRFSAECPSNSPCSLEIQSSEAGDSALYLCASSLHSSYEQYFGPGTRLTVL.

Points on this clone: Gene names denote mouse genes. The read halts 1 residue ahead of the CDR3 end, with the missing end drawn from the germline J gene. The genes are TRBV13-2 and TRBJ1-4; no clear D gene. The V gene lost 0 bases and the J gene lost 3 bases, with 6 bases spanning the gap. The CDR3 extends over 14 amino acids. CDR1 is NNHNN, CDR2 SYGAGS, per germline (reference sequence). The sequenced part of the CDR3 DNA is TGTGCCAGCGGTGATGCTTCAGCCAACGAAAGATTATTT. Its protein is CASGDASANERLF. The entire CDR3 sequence reads CASGDASANERLFF.

This clone was seen a handful of times. Gene names denote mouse genes. The CDR3 end is not reached by the read, which stops 1 residue before it; the germline J gene fills it in. The chain links TRBV15 to TRBJ2-7, with D perhaps TRBD1 or TRBD2 (5 bases each). The CDR3 sequence is 12 residues long. Per germline, CDR1 SGHND and CDR2 FRSKSL. V lost 1 base and J lost 4, with 5 bases in between. CDR3 bases read: TGTGCCAGCAGTTTAGGGGGGTATGAACAGTAC. Protein: CASSLGGYEQY. The CDR3 as a whole reads CASSLGGYEQYF.

This clone is judged medium-sized. The gene names here belong to mouse. The sequenced fragment ends 1 residue before the CDR3 boundary, so the rest is inferred from the germline J gene. The chain recombines TRBV13-1 with TRBJ2-7, with D uncertain. V gave up 2 bases and J gave up 4 bases, with 4 bases separating them. This CDR3 is built from 11 residues. Germline lookup yields CDR1 NSHNY and CDR2 SYGAGN. CDR3 bases read: TGTGCCAGCAGTGAGGGGTATGAACAGTAC. It yields the protein CASSEGYEQY. The complete CDR3 protein is CASSEGYEQYF.

This clone was counted between two and nine times. The listed genes are named as in mouse. The read falls 1 residue short of the CDR3 end, and the missing part is taken from the germline J gene. V gene TRBV26 combines with J gene TRBJ1-2; D remains ambiguous. The germline V gene encodes CDR1 KGHPV and CDR2 FQNQEV (reference sequence). The CDR3 is 12 residues long. Trimming stripped 0 bases from V and 8 bases from J, with 7 bases between. The CDR3: CASSLSSRDYTF. Incomplete CDR3 DNA: TGTGCCAGCAGTCTGTCGTCGAGGGACTACACC.

A remark on this clone: All gene names here are mouse names. Read coverage stops 1 residue before the CDR3 terminus; the germline J gene supplies the remainder. The chain links TRBV19 to TRBJ1-5; D is undetermined. This CDR3 has 12 amino acids. Trimming took off 2 bases at V and 3 bases at J, with 3 bases between the two ends. The germline gives CDR1 FNHDT, CDR2 SITEND (reference sequence). The part of the CDR3 DNA that was read is TGTGCCAGCAGTATTCTCAACCAGGCTCCGCTT. It encodes CASSILNQAPL. The full CDR3 protein is CASSILNQAPLF.

Details on this clone: Each gene name is a mouse one. The read ends 1 residue before the CDR3 terminus; that terminus is restored from the germline J gene. The same CDR3 can be traced to other DNA sequences in this sample. This chain uses TRBV13-3 with TRBJ2-2; D may be TRBD1 (6 bases). V lost 3 bases to trimming and J lost 3 bases, with 9 bases between them. The length of the CDR3 is 14 residues. Germline V gene sequence: CDR1 NNHDY, CDR2 SYVADS. Partial CDR3 DNA: TGTGCCAGCAGTGCAGGGGCGGACACCGGGCAGCTCTAC. Protein: CASSAGADTGQLY. The complete CDR3 sequence is CASSAGADTGQLYF.

As to this clone: Genes here carry mouse names. The read falls 1 residue short of the CDR3 end, and the missing part is taken from the germline J gene. The rearrangement joins TRBV23 to TRBJ2-3; TRBD2 is the table's D call, not checked against the DNA. This CDR3 has 14 amino acids. Germline V gene sequence: CDR1 KGHTA, CDR2 FQNQQP. The CDR3 bases that were read are TGCTCCAGCAGTCGACTGGGGGGTGCAGAAACGCTGTAT. Translated, it gives CSSSRLGGAETLY. The entire CDR3 reads CSSSRLGGAETLYF. Filled out from reference TRBV23 and TRBJ2-3, the complete variable domain reads DAAVTQKPRYLIKMKGQEAEMKCIPEKGHTAVFWYQQKQSKELKFLIYFQNQQPLDQIDMVKERFSAVCPSSSLCSLGIRTCEAEDSALYLCSSSRLGGAETLYFGSGTRLTVL.

Notes on this clone: The genes are named according to mouse. Read data end 1 residue before the CDR3 end; the end is taken from the germline J gene. This chain links TRBV20 with TRBJ1-1, with D perhaps matching TRBD1 (6 bases). V was pared by 3 bases and J by 8 bases, with 13 bases between. CDR1 and CDR2 from the germline V gene are GFQATS and STVNSAI. The CDR3 is 12 amino acids. This chain's CDR3 is CGASTGGGEVFF. Incomplete CDR3 DNA: TGTGGTGCTAGTACCGGGGGCGGGGAAGTCTTC.

With regard to this clone: The genes and germline here are from mouse. The DNA read from the CDR3 is TGTGGTGCTCCGGGACAGGCCAACACAGAAGTCTTC. This codes for CGAPGQANTEVF. The entire CDR3 reads CGAPGQANTEVFF. The chain recombines TRBV20 with TRBJ1-1, with 8 positions matching TRBD1. The read ends 1 residue before the CDR3 terminus; that terminus is restored from the germline J gene. Germline CDR1 is GFQATS and CDR2 is STVNSAI. Unmatched junction bases numbered 4, after V lost 5 bases and J lost 2 bases. This CDR3 is built from 13 residues. The whole variable domain, remainder taken from reference TRBV20 and TRBJ1-1, is GALVYQYPRRTICKSGTSMRMECQAVGFQATSVAWYRQSPQKTFELIALSTVNSAIKYEQNFTQEKFPISHPNLSFSSMTVLNAYLEDRGLYLCGAPGQANTEVFFGKGTRLTVV.

As regards this clone: These gene names are mouse names. Read data end 1 residue before the CDR3 end; the end is taken from the germline J gene. V gene TRBV5 combines with J gene TRBJ2-3, with TRBD2 matching over 11 bases. CDR1 and CDR2 from the germline V gene are LGHNA and YNLKQL (reference sequence). This CDR3 comprises 15 residues. J lost 3 bases, V lost 5 bases, and 4 bases had no gene match. CDR3 DNA, as far as it was read: TGTGCCAGCAGCACCCACTGGGGGGGCGCAGAAACGCTGTAT. Translation: CASSTHWGGAETLY. The entire CDR3 reads CASSTHWGGAETLYF.

Regarding this clone: Gene names denote mouse genes. The CDR3 goes on 1 residue after the read ends, and that part is filled in from the germline J gene. The chain recombines TRBV14 with TRBJ2-2, with D hard to call. The CDR3 spans 13 residues. Germline V gives CDR1 SGHDT, CDR2 FRDEAV. V dropped 3 bases and J dropped 2 bases, with 5 bases sitting between them. The part of the CDR3 DNA that was read is TGTGCCAGCAGTTCATCTAACACCGGGCAGCTCTAC. Its protein product is CASSSSNTGQLY. The full-length CDR3 reads as CASSSSNTGQLYF.

On this clone itself: Any gene name here is a mouse gene name. The read ends 1 residue before the CDR3 terminus; that terminus is restored from the germline J gene. The J gene is TRBJ2-7, the V gene TRBV16; perhaps TRBD2 as D (6 bases). This CDR3 spans 11 amino acids. Per the germline V gene, CDR1 is SGHSA and CDR2 is FRNQAP. V was pared by 9 bases and J by 3 bases, with 9 bases between. CDR3 in amino acids: CASPGVYEQYF. The DNA read from the CDR3 is TGTGCAAGTCCTGGGGTCTATGAACAGTAC.

This clone is judged medium-sized (0.01 to 0.1%). These gene names are mouse names. Coverage ceases 1 residue before the CDR3 finishes, and the germline J gene fills in the end. The V call is TRBV26, the J call TRBJ1-4; a possible D gene is TRBD1 (6 bases). Trimming pared 6 bases from V and 3 bases from J, leaving 11 bases between. The length of the CDR3 is 14 residues. CDR1 is KGHPV, CDR2 FQNQEV, per germline (reference sequence). CDR3 DNA, as far as it was read: TGTGCCAGCAGCGCAGGGGCCCCCAACGAAAGATTATTT. Encoded protein: CASSAGAPNERLF. The whole CDR3 sequence reads CASSAGAPNERLFF.

Worth noting for this clone: The gene names given are mouse names. The read stops 1 residue short of the end of the CDR3; the missing end is completed from the germline J gene. The gene calls are TRBV13-1 and TRBJ2-5; 14 nucleotides line up with TRBD2. This CDR3 spans 16 amino acids. Germline values: CDR1 NSHNY, CDR2 SYGAGN. Unmatched junction bases numbered 5, after V lost 2 bases and J lost 6 bases. CDR3 amino acids: CASSEGTGGARDTQYF. CDR3 DNA, as far as it was read: TGTGCCAGCAGTGAAGGGACTGGGGGGGCGCGCGACACCCAGTAC.

Judged by abundance, this clone is medium-sized (0.01 to 0.1%). Any gene name here is a mouse gene name. The CDR3 end lies 1 residue beyond the end of the read and is filled in from the germline J gene. The chain joins TRBV26 to TRBJ1-1; D not certain. Germline V gene data show CDR1 as KGHPV and CDR2 as FQNQEV (reference sequence). The V gene lost 4 bases and the J gene lost 0 bases, with 3 bases spanning the gap. The CDR3 totals 12 residues. This CDR3 reads CASSHQNTEVFF. The sequenced CDR3 bases are TGTGCCAGCAGTCATCAGAACACAGAAGTCTTC.

This clone is labeled medium-sized. Any gene name here is a mouse gene name. From the germline J gene comes the end of the CDR3, since the read stops 1 residue before it. The chain recombines TRBV12-1 with TRBJ2-3; 7 positions match TRBD2. The junction had 4 bases not matched to a gene; V was cut back by 2 bases and J by 0 bases. The CDR3 length is 15 residues. Per the germline V gene, CDR1 is SGHSN and CDR2 is HYEKVE. The sequenced CDR3 bases are TGTGCCAGCTCTCGGGGACTGACTAGTGCAGAAACGCTGTAT. It translates to CASSRGLTSAETLY. The whole CDR3 sequence reads CASSRGLTSAETLYF.

This clone came up a few times. The listed genes are named as in mouse. CDR3 sequence: CASSQDWGWDTQYF. The sequenced part of the CDR3 DNA is TGTGCAAGCAGCCAGGACTGGGGCTGGGACACCCAGTAC. The chain joins TRBV16 to TRBJ2-5, with TRBD2 identical over 9 bases. The DNA ends 1 residue before the CDR3 does, and the rest of the CDR3 is filled in from the germline J gene. Trimming cost V 5 bases and J 6 bases; bases outside gene matches: 6. The CDR3 runs to 14 residues. Germline CDR1 reads SGHSA; CDR2 reads FRNQAP.

This clone has a single count. Each gene name is a mouse one. The read terminates 1 residue before the CDR3 end, so the remaining end is supplied by the germline J gene. The genes are TRBV26 and TRBJ2-4; TRBD2 is a possible D gene (7 bases). Trimming pared 5 bases from V and 5 bases from J, leaving 8 bases between. In germline, CDR1 is KGHPV, CDR2 FQNQEV (reference sequence). CDR3 length: 12 amino acids. CDR3 protein: CASSRGGNTLYF. CDR3 bases read: TGTGCCAGCAGTAGGGGGGGAAACACCTTGTAC.

This clone has only a few counts. Mouse germline and gene names are used. The read is 1 residue too short to cover the CDR3 end, so that end is filled in from the germline J gene. This sequence joins TRBV26 and TRBJ1-1; 8 positions match TRBD1. V was pared by 3 bases and J by 3 bases, with 3 bases of the junction left unmatched. The CDR3 runs to 14 residues. Per the germline V gene, CDR1 is KGHPV and CDR2 is FQNQEV (reference sequence). The CDR3 sequence: CASSLHRGDTEVFF. CDR3 bases read: TGTGCCAGCAGTCTCCACAGGGGGGACACAGAAGTCTTC.

To note about this clone: Gene and germline names: mouse. The CDR3 is cut off 1 residue early in the read; its end comes from the germline J gene. This chain joins TRBV3 and TRBJ2-4; D remains ambiguous. V was clipped by 5 bases and J by 2 bases, with 8 bases between them. This CDR3 has 13 residues. CDR1 and CDR2 from the germline V gene are SNHLY and FYNGKV (reference sequence). The CDR3 sequence: CASSPGTQNTLYF. Partial CDR3 DNA: TGTGCCAGCAGCCCAGGAACTCAAAACACCTTGTAC.

Concerning this clone itself: Genes and germline are mouse. The missing CDR3 end, 1 residue past where the read stops, is filled in from the germline J gene. This sequence joins TRBV16 and TRBJ2-2; possibly TRBD2 for D (6 bases). This CDR3 is 15 amino acids long. The ends were cut back, 1 base at V and 0 bases at J, with 6 bases in the middle. The germline gives CDR1 SGHSA, CDR2 FRNQAP. CDR3 amino acids: CASSLVGANTGQLYF. The covered CDR3 bases are TGTGCAAGCAGCTTAGTGGGGGCAAACACCGGGCAGCTCTAC.

This clone was observed a handful of times. Gene names are the mouse ones. The CDR3 goes on 1 residue after the read ends, and that part is filled in from the germline J gene. In the same sample, other DNA sequences code for this CDR3. The chain recombines TRBV3 with TRBJ2-3, with TRBD1 matching 8 bases. This CDR3 has 14 residues. V gave up 5 bases and J gave up 3 bases; unmatched junction bases: 4. The germline V gene has CDR1 SNHLY and CDR2 FYNGKV (reference sequence). CDR3 DNA (partial): TGTGCCAGCAGCCTCGGACAGGGAGCAGAAACGCTGTAT. Translation gives CASSLGQGAETLY. The CDR3 in full is CASSLGQGAETLYF.

Concerning this clone: Mouse gene names and germline throughout. The CDR3 is cut off 1 residue early in the read; its end comes from the germline J gene. The rearrangement uses TRBV5 and TRBJ1-1, with D possibly matching TRBD1 (6 bases). Germline V gene lookup returns CDR1 LGHNA and CDR2 YNLKQL (reference sequence). The V and J ends lost 0 bases and 2 bases respectively, with 10 bases between them. The CDR3 contains 15 residues. CDR3 in amino acids: CASSQDWGANTEVFF. CDR3 bases read: TGTGCCAGCAGCCAAGATTGGGGGGCCAACACAGAAGTCTTC.

On this clone itself: Gene names and germline refer to mouse. Read coverage stops 1 residue before the CDR3 terminus; the germline J gene supplies the remainder. The V call is TRBV16, the J call TRBJ2-3; 10 bases are shared with TRBD2. Germline V gene data show CDR1 as SGHSA and CDR2 as FRNQAP. CDR3 length: 14 amino acids. V shed 5 bases and J 3 bases; nucleotides not matched to a gene: 2. CDR3 DNA, as far as it was read: TGTGCAAGCAGCCGACTGGGGGGAGCAGAAACGCTGTAT. Translated, it gives CASSRLGGAETLY. In full, the CDR3 reads CASSRLGGAETLYF.

This clone is termed medium-sized (0.01 to 0.1%). Germline and genes here are mouse. The read is 1 residue too short to cover the CDR3 end, so that end is filled in from the germline J gene. The same CDR3 is also encoded by other DNA sequences in this sample. The chain links TRBV26 to TRBJ2-1, with D perhaps assigned TRBD1 or TRBD2 (5 bases each). V lost 6 bases, J lost 1 base, and 7 bases lay in between. Looked up from germline, CDR1 is KGHPV and CDR2 is FQNQEV (reference sequence). The CDR3 is made up of 13 amino acids. The CDR3 spells CASSRDNYAEQFF. CDR3 DNA (partial): TGTGCCAGCAGCCGGGACAACTATGCTGAGCAGTTC. Full variable domain (remainder filled in from reference TRBV26 and TRBJ2-1): NSKVIQTPRYLVKGQGQKAKMRCIPEKGHPVVFWYQQNKNNEFKFLINFQNQEVLQQIDMTEKRFSAECPSNSPCSLEIQSSEAGDSALYLCASSRDNYAEQFFGPGTRLTVL.

Regarding this clone: Each gene name is a mouse one. The CDR3 loop is CASSLGLGQDTQYF. Incomplete CDR3 DNA: TGTGCAAGCAGCTTAGGACTGGGGCAAGACACCCAGTAC. The rearrangement links TRBV16 to TRBJ2-5; TRBD2 matches 8 bases. The read ends 1 residue before the CDR3 terminus; that terminus is restored from the germline J gene. CDR3 length: 14 amino acids. Germline V gene data show CDR1 as SGHSA and CDR2 as FRNQAP. Germline trimming cut 1 base from V and 3 bases from J; bases unmatched to any gene: 0.

This clone was observed once. Each gene name is a mouse one. The read halts 1 residue ahead of the CDR3 end, with the missing end drawn from the germline J gene. This chain links TRBV4 with TRBJ2-5; 11 bases align to TRBD2. CDR3 length equals 15 residues. After removal of 5 bases from V and 3 bases from J, the junction contained 4 bases not matched to a gene. CDR1 and CDR2 (germline): LGHDT, YNNKQL (reference sequence). CDR3 DNA, as far as it was read: TGTGCCAGCAGCCACCGGGACTGGGGGCAAGACACCCAGTAC. Protein product: CASSHRDWGQDTQY. The complete CDR3 protein is CASSHRDWGQDTQYF.